This T cell receptor (beta chain) was identified in a study of T cells after yellow fever vaccination. Study information: Where fractions had low cell numbers, libraries were prepared from them with the SMART-Seq v4 Ultra Low Input RNA kit.

A universal primer site and UMIs were added as TCR cDNA was made by 5'RACE template switching. Each CDR3 protein gets one entry after TCRdb re-called the 5' RACE reads with MiXCR. Of 300,000 to 400,000 distinct CDR3 sequences listed, roughly 9.4% were seen once; the top ten hold about 20%. This clonotype came up a few times. Its antigen is undetermined. The study's findings and limits: Of the clonotypes, a small share occurred in both CD4 and CD8 compartments. The presence of abundant clonotypes contaminating from the bulk population was possible in FACS-sorted repertoires.

V lost 6 bases and J 0 bases, leaving 11 bases between the germline ends. The CDR3 length is 15 residues. Germline V lookup: CDR1 SGHTA, CDR2 FQGNSA. The sequences come from PBMCs, collected on the day of the first yellow fever vaccination. The chain uses TRBV7-2 and TRBJ2-2; D gene ambiguous. The sequence derives from a man aged 18 to 35 who received the YFV17D yellow fever vaccine. The CDR3, as DNA: TGTGCCAGCAGGTCGAACCTCGCGAACACCGGGGAGCTGTTTTTT. It encodes CASRSNLANTGELFF.